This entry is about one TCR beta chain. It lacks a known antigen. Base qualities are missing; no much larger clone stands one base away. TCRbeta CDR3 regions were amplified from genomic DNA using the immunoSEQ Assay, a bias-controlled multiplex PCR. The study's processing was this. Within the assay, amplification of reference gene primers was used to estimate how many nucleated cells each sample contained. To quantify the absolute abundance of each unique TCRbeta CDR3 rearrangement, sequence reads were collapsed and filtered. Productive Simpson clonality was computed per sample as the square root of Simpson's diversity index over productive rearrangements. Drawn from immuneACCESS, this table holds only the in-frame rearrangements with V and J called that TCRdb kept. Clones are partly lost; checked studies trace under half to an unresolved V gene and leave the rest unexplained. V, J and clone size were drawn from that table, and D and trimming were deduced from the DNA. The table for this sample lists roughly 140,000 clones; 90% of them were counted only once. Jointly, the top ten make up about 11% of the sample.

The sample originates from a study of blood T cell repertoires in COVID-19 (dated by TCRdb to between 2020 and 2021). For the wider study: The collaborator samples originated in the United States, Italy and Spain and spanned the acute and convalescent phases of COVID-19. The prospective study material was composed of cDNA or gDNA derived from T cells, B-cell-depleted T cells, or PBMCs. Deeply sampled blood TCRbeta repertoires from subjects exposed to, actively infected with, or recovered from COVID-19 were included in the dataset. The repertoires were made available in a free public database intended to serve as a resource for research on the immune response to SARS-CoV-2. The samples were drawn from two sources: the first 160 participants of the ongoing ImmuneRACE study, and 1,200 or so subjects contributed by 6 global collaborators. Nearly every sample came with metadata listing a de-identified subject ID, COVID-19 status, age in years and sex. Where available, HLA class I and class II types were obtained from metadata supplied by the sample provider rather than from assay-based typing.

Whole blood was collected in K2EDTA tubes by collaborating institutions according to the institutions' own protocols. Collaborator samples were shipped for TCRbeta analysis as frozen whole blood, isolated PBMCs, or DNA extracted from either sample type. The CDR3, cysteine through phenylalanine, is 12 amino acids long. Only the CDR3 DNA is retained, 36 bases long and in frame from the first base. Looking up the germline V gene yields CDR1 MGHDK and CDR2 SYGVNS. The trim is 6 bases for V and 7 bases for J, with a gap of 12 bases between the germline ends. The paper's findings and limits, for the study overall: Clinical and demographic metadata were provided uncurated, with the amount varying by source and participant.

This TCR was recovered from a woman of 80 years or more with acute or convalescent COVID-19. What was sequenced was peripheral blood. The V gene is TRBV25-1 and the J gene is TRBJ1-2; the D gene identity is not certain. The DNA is TGTGCCAGCAGGGGCAGAGCCTTTGGCTACACCTTC. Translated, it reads CASRGRAFGYTF.